The 18 T cell receptor beta chains below all came from one sample that was sequenced in a study of radiotherapy plus CTLA-4 blockade in lung cancer. Clones were read by immunoSEQ multiplex PCR, and TCRdb kept only the in-frame ones, dropping some. The table includes tens of thousands of clones, 80% to 85% detected once. This specimen was peripheral blood, taken from a patient treated with radiotherapy plus ipilimumab. The source of these receptors is a human donor with non-small cell lung cancer who had stable disease on radiotherapy plus ipilimumab.

CDR3 amino acids: CASSIDRNRGQETQYF. In DNA form, the CDR3 reads TGTGCCAGTAGTATAGATCGAAACAGGGGGCAAGAGACCCAGTACTTC. The chain recombines TRBV19 with TRBJ2-5, with 8 bases aligning to TRBD1. V shed 0 bases, J shed 2 bases, and the junction held 5 bases outside the gene matches. From germline, CDR1 is LNHDA and CDR2 SQIVND (reference sequence). The CDR3 is 16 residues long.

V and J are TRBV18 and TRBJ2-7; tentatively, D is TRBD2 (5 bases). The germline V gene has CDR1 KGHSH and CDR2 LQKENI. V gave up 1 base and J gave up 1 base, with 11 bases separating them. The CDR3 consists of 15 residues. CDR3 sequence: CASSPLAGRSYEQYF. CDR3 coding DNA: TGTGCCAGCTCACCACTCGCGGGCCGTTCCTACGAGCAGTACTTC.

The rearrangement links TRBV6-1 to TRBJ2-5, with TRBD1 identical over 8 bases. The V segment lost 0 bases and the J segment 3 bases; nucleotides outside the gene matches: 6. CDR1 is MNHNS and CDR2 is SASEGT in the germline V gene. The CDR3 covers 16 residues. In nucleotides, the CDR3 is TGTGCCAGCAGTGAAGCACCAGGGGGCGGAAAAGAGACCCAGTACTTC. It is translated as CASSEAPGGGKETQYF.

The chain carries TRBV9 and TRBJ1-3; unclear D gene. Between the trimmed V and J ends, which lost 0 bases and 0 bases, there was a span of 7 bases. Germline V gene sequence: CDR1 SGDLS, CDR2 YYNGEE. This CDR3 is built from 15 residues. The CDR3 nucleotides read TGTGCCAGCAGCGTAGAAGGAGCCTCTGGAAACACCATATATTTT. The encoded protein is CASSVEGASGNTIYF. Together with reference TRBV9 and TRBJ1-3, the CDR3 gives the full variable domain: DSGVTQTPKHLITATGQRVTLRCSPRSGDLSVYWYQQSLDQGLQFLIQYYNGEERAKGNILERFSAQQFPDLHSELNLSSLELGDSALYFCASSVEGASGNTIYFGEGSWLTVV.

Remarks on this clone: At one end, the junction sequence differs from germline, possibly due to a read error. The gene calls are TRBV6-1 and TRBJ2-7, with 8 bases identical to TRBD1. CDR1 is MNHNS, CDR2 SASEGT, per germline. This CDR3 comprises 15 residues. CDR3: CASSEGQGPFYEQYF. CDR3 coding DNA: TGTGCCAGCAGCGAAGGACAGGGCCCCTTCTACGAGCAGTACTTC.

The J gene is TRBJ1-1, the V gene TRBV4-2; 8 bases fit TRBD1. V was pared by 1 base and J by 0 bases, with 4 bases of the junction left unmatched. The germline gives CDR1 LGHNA, CDR2 YNFKEQ. The CDR3 spans 16 residues. The CDR3 region has the DNA TGTGCCAGCAGCCAAGGGAGACAGGGGATGAACACTGAAGCTTTCTTT. It translates to CASSQGRQGMNTEAFF.

Here the CDR3 DNA reads TGCGCCAGCAGCTTGGAAGCAGGGGGTAATACTGGGGCCAACGTCCTGACTTTC. Translating it yields CASSLEAGGNTGANVLTF. The J gene is TRBJ2-6, the V gene TRBV5-1, with 7 bases fitting TRBD1. Germline-derived CDR1 and CDR2 are SGHRS and YFSETQ. Trimming removed 0 bases from V and 2 bases from J; junction bases left unmatched: 8. The CDR3 runs to 18 residues.

The gene calls are TRBV9 and TRBJ1-2; D is unresolved. This CDR3 spans 15 amino acids. The germline V and J ends were trimmed by 0 bases and 3 bases, with 12 bases remaining between them. Germline V gene lookup returns CDR1 SGDLS and CDR2 YYNGEE. DNA for the CDR3: TGTGCCAGCAGCGTAGGTCTCTCTCCGGACTATGGCTACACCTTC. It encodes CASSVGLSPDYGYTF.

The rearrangement joins TRBV18 to TRBJ2-5; unclear D gene. Germline V gives CDR1 KGHSH, CDR2 LQKENI. There are 13 residues in the CDR3. The V end was cut by 4 bases, the J end by 2 bases, with 8 bases between. The CDR3: CASSRALQETQYF. The CDR3, as DNA: TGTGCCAGCTCACGGGCCTTACAAGAGACCCAGTACTTC.

The chain employs TRBV19 and TRBJ2-7, with D perhaps TRBD1 (6 bases). Trimming removed 5 bases from V and 6 bases from J, with 17 bases in between. The CDR3 totals 14 residues. Per the germline V gene, CDR1 is LNHDA and CDR2 is SQIVND (reference sequence). The CDR3 sequence: CASSFRDMGFEQYF. In DNA, the CDR3 is TGTGCCAGTAGTTTCCGGGACATGGGATTCGAGCAGTACTTC.

The V call is TRBV5-6, the J call TRBJ1-2, with 7 bases aligning to TRBD1. Germline-derived CDR1 and CDR2 are SGHDT and YYEEEE. V shed 4 bases, J shed 4 bases, and the junction held 7 bases outside the gene matches. The CDR3 spans 14 residues. DNA for the CDR3: TGTGCCAGCAGCACCCGACAGGGTGCCTATGGCTACACCTTC. This encodes CASSTRQGAYGYTF.

This clone has only a few counts. Other nucleotide sequences in the sample specify the same CDR3. This chain uses TRBV14 with TRBJ2-7, with D possibly being TRBD2 (6 bases). Germline values: CDR1 SGHDN, CDR2 FVKESK. V was clipped by 9 bases and J by 0 bases, with 15 bases between them. The CDR3 is 14 amino acids. CDR3 region: CASSRLRGSYEQYF. The CDR3 region has the DNA TGTGCCAGTTCCCGATTGCGGGGCTCCTACGAGCAGTACTTC. Drawing the rest from reference TRBV14 and TRBJ2-7, the complete variable domain is EAGVTQFPSHSVIEKGQTVTLRCDPISGHDNLYWYRRVMGKEIKFLLHFVKESKQDESGMPNNRFLAERTGGTYSTLKVQPAELEDSGVYFCASSRLRGSYEQYFGPGTRLTVT.

The chain has TRBV9 and TRBJ1-2; no reliable D call. V was trimmed by 3 bases and J by 2 bases, leaving 8 bases between them. The V gene's germline CDR1 is SGDLS and CDR2 YYNGEE. CDR3 length equals 13 residues. The CDR3 is CASSGTRNYGYTF. The CDR3 nucleotides read TGTGCCAGCAGCGGCACACGGAACTATGGCTACACCTTC.

This rearrangement joins TRBV9 to TRBJ1-4; no clear D gene. CDR1 and CDR2 (germline): SGDLS, YYNGEE. This CDR3 region has 15 residues. The ends were cut back, 4 bases at V and 4 bases at J, with 14 bases in the middle. CDR3 region: CASSSGGRFNEKLFF. The CDR3 DNA is TGTGCCAGCAGCTCCGGCGGACGGTTTAATGAAAAACTGTTTTTT.

This chain joins TRBV9 and TRBJ2-7; 11 bases align to TRBD1. V was clipped by 1 base and J by 3 bases; unmatched bases: 3. Germline V gives CDR1 SGDLS, CDR2 YYNGEE. CDR3 length: 15 amino acids. The CDR3, as DNA: TGTGCCAGCAGCGTAAGCGGGACAGGGGGCTACGAGCAGTACTTC. The encoded protein is CASSVSGTGGYEQYF.

The rearrangement uses TRBV7-3 and TRBJ1-2; the match to TRBD1 covers 8 bases. The V and J ends lost 3 bases and 4 bases, in that order; junction bases with no gene match: 4. The CDR3 covers 14 residues. Germline V gene lookup returns CDR1 SGHTA and CDR2 FQGTGA. The CDR3 DNA follows: TGTGCCAGCAGCTTGTCAGGGGGCCCCTATGGCTACACCTTC. As protein: CASSLSGGPYGYTF. Variable domain in full (rest from reference TRBV7-3 and TRBJ1-2): GAGVSQTPSNKVTEKGKYVELRCDPISGHTALYWYRQSLGQGPEFLIYFQGTGAADDSGLPNDRFFAVRPEGSVSTLKIQRTERGDSAVYLCASSLSGGPYGYTFGSGTRLTVV.

The chain carries TRBV2 and TRBJ2-3; D uncertain. CDR3 length: 13 amino acids. CDR1 is SNHLY and CDR2 is FYNNEI in the germline V gene. Trimming took 6 bases from V and 0 from J, leaving 7 bases between them. DNA of the CDR3: TGTGCCAGCAGATTCGACAGCACAGATACGCAGTATTTT. This sequence encodes CASRFDSTDTQYF. Looking up the rest from reference TRBV2 and TRBJ2-3 gives the full variable domain: EPEVTQTPSHQVTQMGQEVILRCVPISNHLYFYWYRQILGQKVEFLVSFYNNEISEKSEIFDDQFSVERPDGSNFTLKIRSTKLEDSAMYFCASRFDSTDTQYFGPGTRLTVL.

The count of this clone is one. This chain links TRBV4-2 with TRBJ2-1, with a possible D match to TRBD2 (5 bases). Germline V gene lookup returns CDR1 LGHNA and CDR2 YNFKEQ. The CDR3 is 15 amino acids. V dropped 6 bases and J dropped 0 bases, with 12 bases sitting between them. The CDR3 region is CASSSSGSSYNEQFF. Here the CDR3 DNA reads TGTGCCAGCAGTTCCAGCGGAAGCTCCTACAATGAGCAGTTCTTC.